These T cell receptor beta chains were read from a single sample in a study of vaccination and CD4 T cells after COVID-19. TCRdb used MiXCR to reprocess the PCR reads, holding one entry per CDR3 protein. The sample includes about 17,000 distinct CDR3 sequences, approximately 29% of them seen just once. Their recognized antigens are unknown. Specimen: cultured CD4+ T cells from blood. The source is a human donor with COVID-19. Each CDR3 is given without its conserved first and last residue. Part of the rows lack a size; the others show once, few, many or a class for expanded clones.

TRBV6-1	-	ASTIAGGGETQY
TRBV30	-	AWSSGGTGTGEQY
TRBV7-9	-	ASSNQETQY
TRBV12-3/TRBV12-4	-	ASSTSGGYETQY
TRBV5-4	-	ASKRFQDRGISEAF
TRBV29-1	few	SVERTGVNTEAF
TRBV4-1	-	ASSQPIAGGPYNEQF
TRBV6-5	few	ASSYPDTQTYEQY
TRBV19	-	ASLTGVGGYT
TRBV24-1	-	ATSEPSRVGTDTQY
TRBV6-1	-	ASKAGDEQF
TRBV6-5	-	ASSYGSRASGRTDTQY
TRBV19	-	ASSRGQVNTGELF
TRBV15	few	ATSRAENTEAF
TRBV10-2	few	ASGFSRGTEPQH
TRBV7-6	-	ASSAMTGGTEAF
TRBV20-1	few	SARDPLLAGASTDTQY
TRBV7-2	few	ASSLLGQPYGYT
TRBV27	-	ASSLRRGSGTEAF
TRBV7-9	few	ASSWVGTDPDTQY
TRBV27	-	ASSLGWVRDTQY
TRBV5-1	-	ASSHGGLAGDTQY